The clone carrying this T cell receptor (beta chain) appeared a few times. The antigen remains undetermined. The same CDR3 is also encoded by other DNA sequences in this sample. This entry belongs to a study of shared clonotypes between healthy human individuals. Across the study: CD4 naive and CD4 memory each took three plates per donor, while CD8 naive took two and CD8 memory one. General study findings and limits: Generation of non-shared clonotypes was less probable than generation of clonotypes shared by all four donors.

Germline CDR1 KGHSH, CDR2 LQKENI. Trimming removed 3 bases at V and 2 bases at J, with 4 bases between. The CDR3 length is 12 residues. Sequencing was performed with immunoSEQ multiplex PCR; in TCRdb, only in-frame clones are kept and a portion is missing. Found here are a few million clones, 90% to 95% of them singletons; the top ten hold under 0.15%. A CD45RA+ naive subset and a CD45RA-negative memory subset were split from CD4+ cells. This TCR was recovered from a man between 18 and 29 years old in good health. Sample: naive CD4+ T cells sorted from blood. Regarding subset: CD45RA+ positively selected. The J gene is TRBJ1-1, the V gene TRBV18; D is undetermined. This CDR3 is CASSPQNTEAFF. The CDR3 DNA reads TGTGCCAGCTCACCCCAAAACACTGAAGCTTTCTTT.